The 32 T cell receptor beta chains listed next were all sequenced from one sample in a study of shared clonotypes between healthy human individuals. Using immunoSEQ multiplex PCR, the repertoire was profiled, and TCRdb retains in-frame clones only, with some absent. The data show around 2.1 million clones, 90% to 96% seen once. The specimen was naive CD4+ T cells sorted from blood. Subset indicated: CD45RA+ positively selected. Source of these receptors: a young man in good health.

V is TRBV27 and J is TRBJ1-5; D gene ambiguous. This CDR3 has 14 amino acids. CDR1 and CDR2 from the germline V gene are MNHEY and SMNVEV (reference sequence). The ends were cut back, 1 base at V and 2 bases at J, with 6 bases in the middle. The DNA for the CDR3 is TGTGCCAGCAGTTTATGGCCGGGCAATCAGCCCCAGCATTTT. Amino acid sequence: CASSLWPGNQPQHF.

J is TRBJ1-3 and V is TRBV9, with D maybe TRBD1 (5 bases). V lost 4 bases, J lost 2 bases, and 13 bases lay in between. Germline V gene lookup returns CDR1 SGDLS and CDR2 YYNGEE. The CDR3 sequence is 15 residues long. The CDR3 DNA reads as TGTGCCAGCAGCCCGCAGGGAGATACTGGAAACACCATATATTTT. It encodes CASSPQGDTGNTIYF.

This rearrangement joins TRBV29-1 to TRBJ1-5, with 7 bases lining up with TRBD1. Per germline, CDR1 SQVTM and CDR2 ANQGSEA. J lost 0 bases, V lost 3 bases, and 5 bases had no gene match. This CDR3 has 15 amino acids. The CDR3: CSVEGQLYSNQPQHF. For the CDR3, the DNA is TGCAGCGTTGAGGGACAGTTGTATAGCAATCAGCCCCAGCATTTT.

The chain is built from TRBV19 and TRBJ2-2; 8 bases agree with TRBD2. This CDR3 is built from 14 residues. V shed 7 bases and J 6 bases; nucleotides not matched to a gene: 7. CDR1 is LNHDA, CDR2 SQIVND, per germline (reference sequence). The CDR3 protein is CASTLAGGAGELFF. The CDR3 region has the DNA TGTGCCAGTACCCTCGCGGGGGGCGCCGGGGAGCTGTTTTTT.

The chain recombines TRBV27 with TRBJ2-7; possible D gene TRBD1, 6 bases. The CDR3 runs 14 residues. Germline CDR1 reads MNHEY; CDR2 reads SMNVEV (reference sequence). V lost 2 bases, J lost 7 bases, and 15 bases lay in between. For the CDR3, the DNA is TGTGCCAGCAGTTTAACAGGGCCTGCTCTAGAGCAGTACTTC. This translates into CASSLTGPALEQYF.

Note on this clone: Other DNA sequences of this sample code for an identical CDR3. This chain uses TRBV7-9 with TRBJ2-7; 7 bases line up with TRBD1. CDR1 is SEHNR and CDR2 is FQNEAQ in the germline V gene (reference sequence). J lost 0 bases, V lost 5 bases, and 4 bases had no gene match. The CDR3 length is 14 residues. CDR3 sequence reads: CASSRQGNSYEQYF. The CDR3 nucleotides are TGTGCCAGCAGCCGACAGGGTAACTCCTACGAGCAGTACTTC.

The V and J genes are TRBV5-1 and TRBJ2-1; D is uncertain. V gave up 5 bases and J gave up 4 bases, with 22 bases separating them. The germline gives CDR1 SGHRS, CDR2 YFSETQ. The CDR3 sequence is 17 residues long. This chain's CDR3 is CASSFDRALLSYNEQFF. In nucleotides, the CDR3 is TGCGCCAGCAGTTTCGACCGAGCGCTTCTTTCTTACAATGAGCAGTTCTTC.

The gene calls are TRBV4-1 and TRBJ2-7; 9 nucleotides align to TRBD1. This CDR3 region has 18 residues. CDR1 and CDR2 (germline): MGHRA, YSYEKL. The V and J ends lost 1 base and 4 bases, in that order; junction bases with no gene match: 14. The CDR3 DNA is TGCGCCAGCAGCCAAGGAGGAGCGGGACAGGGAAATTGGTACGAGCAGTACTTC. It codes for CASSQGGAGQGNWYEQYF.

The chain has TRBV2 and TRBJ2-2; D unresolved. V lost 6 bases, J lost 0 bases, and 8 bases lay in between. Germline CDR1 and CDR2: SNHLY and FYNNEI. CDR3 length: 14 amino acids. CDR3 DNA sequence: TGTGCCAGCAGGTTCGGGTCGAACACCGGGGAGCTGTTTTTT. Protein product: CASRFGSNTGELFF.

This chain uses TRBV14 with TRBJ2-7; no reliable D call. CDR3 size: 11 residues. The V and J ends lost 8 bases and 1 base respectively, with 6 bases between them. Germline V CDR1 and CDR2: SGHDN, FVKESK. Here the CDR3 DNA reads TGTGCCAGCGGGGATTCCTACGAGCAGTACTTC. This codes for CASGDSYEQYF.

This clone was seen once. J is TRBJ2-1 and V is TRBV5-1, with D perhaps matching TRBD1 or TRBD2 (5 bases each). The CDR3 extends over 16 amino acids. Germline V gene sequence: CDR1 SGHRS, CDR2 YFSETQ. V was cut by 4 bases and J by 6 bases, with 20 bases left in between. The CDR3 is CASSTQPGQGINEQFF. CDR3 coding DNA: TGCGCCAGCAGCACCCAGCCGGGGCAGGGTATCAATGAGCAGTTCTTC.

V usage is TRBV6-5 and J usage is TRBJ1-3; D perhaps matches TRBD1 (6 bases). Germline V gives CDR1 MNHEY, CDR2 SVGAGI. CDR3 length equals 15 residues. Trimming shortened V by 6 bases and J by 2 bases, and 14 bases separated the two germline ends. CDR3 DNA: TGTGCCAGCAGATCTCTGGGGGGCCCTGGAAACACCATATATTTT. It translates to CASRSLGGPGNTIYF.

This rearrangement joins TRBV30 to TRBJ1-1, with 10 positions matching TRBD1. Trimming at V came to 8 bases and at J to 6 bases, leaving 15 bases not matched to a gene. Germline V gives CDR1 GTSNPN, CDR2 SVGIG (reference sequence). This CDR3 is built from 15 residues. This chain's CDR3 is CAGERLDRGFSEAFF. The CDR3 bases are TGTGCCGGGGAGCGACTGGACAGGGGGTTCTCTGAAGCTTTCTTT.

With regard to this clone: Additional DNA sequences in this sample encode the identical CDR3. This rearrangement joins TRBV6-5 to TRBJ1-5; 7 nucleotides align to TRBD1. The CDR3 is 14 residues long. V lost 5 bases, J lost 0 bases, and 1 base stayed unmatched. Germline loops: CDR1 MNHEY, CDR2 SVGAGI. This chain's CDR3 is CASSRDSSNQPQHF. CDR3 sequence (DNA): TGTGCCAGCAGTCGGGACAGTAGCAATCAGCCCCAGCATTTT.

The CDR3 spells CASRDNYSPLHF. The CDR3 DNA sequence: TGTGCCAGCAGAGACAACTACTCACCCCTCCACTTT. V gene TRBV6-1 combines with J gene TRBJ1-6; no firm D call. This CDR3 is 12 amino acids long. Germline V gene sequence: CDR1 MNHNS, CDR2 SASEGT. With 6 bases removed from V and 10 bases from J, the gap between germline ends came to 10 bases.

In its sample, this clone was seen once. The chain joins TRBV5-4 to TRBJ2-7, with 7 bases matching TRBD2. This CDR3 spans 14 amino acids. V dropped 3 bases and J dropped 4; count of bases not matched to a gene: 7. Germline assignment: CDR1 SGHNT and CDR2 YYREEE (reference sequence). The CDR3: CASSSGGGPYEQYF. The CDR3 DNA follows: TGTGCCAGCAGCTCCGGGGGAGGGCCTTACGAGCAGTACTTC.

Written as DNA, the CDR3 is TGTGCCACCAGCAGAGATCCCAGACCGGATAGCAATCAGCCCCAGCATTTT. Translated, it gives CATSRDPRPDSNQPQHF. V gene TRBV15 combines with J gene TRBJ1-5; D is unclear. V dropped 0 bases and J dropped 0 bases, with 12 bases sitting between them. The germline CDR1 and CDR2 sequences are LNHNV and YYDKDF (reference sequence). The CDR3 has 17 amino acids. Drawing the rest from reference TRBV15 and TRBJ1-5, the complete variable domain is DAMVIQNPRYQVTQFGKPVTLSCSQTLNHNVMYWYQQKSSQAPKLLFHYYDKDFNNEADTPDNFQSRRPNTSFCFLDIRSPGLGDTAMYLCATSRDPRPDSNQPQHFGDGTRLSIL.

The genes are TRBV6-5 and TRBJ2-1; D uncertain. Looked up from germline, CDR1 is MNHEY and CDR2 is SVGAGI. V was pared by 8 bases and J by 7 bases, with 9 bases between. The CDR3 is 11 residues long. DNA for the CDR3: TGTGCCAGCCACCGCGAGAATGAGCAGTTCTTC. Residues: CASHRENEQFF.

The J gene is TRBJ2-3, the V gene TRBV5-1; D remains unclear. Trimming removed 6 bases from V and 0 bases from J, with 14 bases in between. This CDR3 contains 15 residues. CDR1 SGHRS and CDR2 YFSETQ come from the germline V gene. The CDR3 DNA is TGCGCCAGCACCCCGCTAGGGTCTAGCACAGATACGCAGTATTTT. It is translated as CASTPLGSSTDTQYF.

The chain combines TRBV10-2 with TRBJ1-5; D is possibly TRBD1 (5 bases). CDR1 is WSHSY and CDR2 is SAAADI in the germline V gene. The length of the CDR3 is 15 residues. Trimming removed 3 bases at V and 7 bases at J, with 16 bases between. CDR3 bases: TGCGCCAGCAGTGATATATCCAGGGAGGGGCAGCCCCAGCATTTT. Its protein is CASSDISREGQPQHF.

The rearrangement uses TRBV5-1 and TRBJ2-3, with D unclear. Trimming removed 4 bases from V and 2 bases from J, with 14 bases in between. The length of the CDR3 is 15 residues. Germline V lookup: CDR1 SGHRS, CDR2 YFSETQ. The CDR3 spells CASSPPLPDTDTQYF. In DNA, the CDR3 is TGCGCCAGCAGCCCCCCTCTGCCGGACACAGATACGCAGTATTTT.

The chain links TRBV15 to TRBJ2-2; D not resolved. The V and J ends lost 5 bases and 0 bases respectively, with 13 bases between them. CDR3 size: 16 residues. Per germline, CDR1 LNHNV and CDR2 YYDKDF (reference sequence). The CDR3 nucleotides are TGTGCCACCAGCGAACCCTTCTGGCCGAACACCGGGGAGCTGTTTTTT. Residues: CATSEPFWPNTGELFF.

This clone has just one count. J is TRBJ2-1 and V is TRBV27; 10 bases are shared with TRBD2. This CDR3 comprises 17 residues. Trimming removed 1 base from V and 3 bases from J; junction bases left unmatched: 6. The germline CDR1 and CDR2 sequences are MNHEY and SMNVEV (reference sequence). The CDR3 protein is CASSLWASGGDYNEQFF. Here the CDR3 DNA reads TGTGCCAGCAGTTTATGGGCTAGCGGGGGCGACTACAATGAGCAGTTCTTC.

V is TRBV6-5 and J is TRBJ1-1; D might be TRBD1 (5 bases). Germline CDR1 reads MNHEY; CDR2 reads SVGAGI. V was cut by 8 bases and J by 3 bases, with 19 bases left in between. The CDR3 is 15 amino acids. The CDR3 sequence: CASGSPMGDYTEAFF. In nucleotides, the CDR3 is TGTGCCAGCGGCTCTCCGATGGGGGATTACACTGAAGCTTTCTTT.

The V and J genes are TRBV7-8 and TRBJ2-5, with D unclear. V gave up 5 bases and J gave up 6 bases, with 16 bases separating them. Germline assignment: CDR1 SGHVS and CDR2 FQNEAQ. This CDR3 region has 14 residues. The CDR3 loop reads CASSRTASSQTQYF. For the CDR3, the DNA is TGTGCCAGCAGCCGAACCGCGAGCTCTCAGACCCAGTACTTC.

V and J are TRBV2 and TRBJ2-6, with D possibly matching TRBD1 (6 bases). V lost 5 bases, J lost 2 bases, and 7 bases lay in between. The CDR3 runs 14 residues. The germline V gene encodes CDR1 SNHLY and CDR2 FYNNEI. CDR3 sequence (DNA): TGTGCCAGCAGTCCAGGGGCTGGGGCCAACGTCCTGACTTTC. Protein: CASSPGAGANVLTF. Together with reference TRBV2 and TRBJ2-6, the CDR3 gives the full variable domain: EPEVTQTPSHQVTQMGQEVILRCVPISNHLYFYWYRQILGQKVEFLVSFYNNEISEKSEIFDDQFSVERPDGSNFTLKIRSTKLEDSAMYFCASSPGAGANVLTFGAGSRLTVL.

The chain has TRBV6-1 and TRBJ1-5; D not certain. The germline V gene encodes CDR1 MNHNS and CDR2 SASEGT. The length of the CDR3 is 14 residues. V was cut by 3 bases and J by 2 bases, with 8 bases left in between. In DNA, the CDR3 is TGTGCCAGCAGTGAGGATACCCGCAATCAGCCCCAGCATTTT. It specifies CASSEDTRNQPQHF.

This chain links TRBV6-5 with TRBJ1-4; D is ambiguous. Germline CDR1 MNHEY, CDR2 SVGAGI. The V gene lost 5 bases and the J gene lost 7 bases, with 11 bases spanning the gap. The CDR3 extends over 13 amino acids. The DNA of the CDR3 is TGTGCCAGCAGTCCACGGATGGGTGAAAAACTGTTTTTT. It translates to CASSPRMGEKLFF.

This chain uses TRBV6-1 with TRBJ1-6, with a possible D match to TRBD1 (6 bases). There are 15 residues in the CDR3. Trimming shortened V by 6 bases and J by 11 bases, and 20 bases separated the two germline ends. CDR1 MNHNS and CDR2 SASEGT come from the germline V gene. CDR3 nucleotides: TGTGCCAGCAGACAGGGTACCGAATACAGGGCACCCCTCCACTTT. Translating it yields CASRQGTEYRAPLHF.

Regarding this clone: It may be a read error: a sequence one base away is much more abundant. J is TRBJ2-7 and V is TRBV11-2; D could derive from TRBD1 or TRBD2 (5 bases each). The CDR3 has 13 residues. The V gene lost 1 base and the J gene lost 4 bases, with 8 bases spanning the gap. The germline gives CDR1 SGHAT, CDR2 FQNNGV. CDR3 bases: TGTGCCAGCAGCTTAGTGGGACCATACGAGCAGTACTTC. As protein: CASSLVGPYEQYF.

The chain is built from TRBV2 and TRBJ1-2, with TRBD1 as a possible D gene (6 bases). The CDR3 runs 15 residues. The V end was cut by 7 bases, the J end by 4 bases, with 19 bases between. The germline V gene has CDR1 SNHLY and CDR2 FYNNEI. CDR3 nucleotides: TGTGCCAGCATTGTGGGACCGGGACAAGGCTATGGCTACACCTTC. As protein: CASIVGPGQGYGYTF.

The chain is built from TRBV27 and TRBJ2-6; D not resolved. V was cut by 7 bases and J by 0 bases, with 10 bases left in between. The germline gives CDR1 MNHEY, CDR2 SMNVEV (reference sequence). The CDR3 length is 15 residues. In DNA form, the CDR3 reads TGTGCCAGCACCTCAAGGAGCTCTGGGGCCAACGTCCTGACTTTC. This sequence encodes CASTSRSSGANVLTF.